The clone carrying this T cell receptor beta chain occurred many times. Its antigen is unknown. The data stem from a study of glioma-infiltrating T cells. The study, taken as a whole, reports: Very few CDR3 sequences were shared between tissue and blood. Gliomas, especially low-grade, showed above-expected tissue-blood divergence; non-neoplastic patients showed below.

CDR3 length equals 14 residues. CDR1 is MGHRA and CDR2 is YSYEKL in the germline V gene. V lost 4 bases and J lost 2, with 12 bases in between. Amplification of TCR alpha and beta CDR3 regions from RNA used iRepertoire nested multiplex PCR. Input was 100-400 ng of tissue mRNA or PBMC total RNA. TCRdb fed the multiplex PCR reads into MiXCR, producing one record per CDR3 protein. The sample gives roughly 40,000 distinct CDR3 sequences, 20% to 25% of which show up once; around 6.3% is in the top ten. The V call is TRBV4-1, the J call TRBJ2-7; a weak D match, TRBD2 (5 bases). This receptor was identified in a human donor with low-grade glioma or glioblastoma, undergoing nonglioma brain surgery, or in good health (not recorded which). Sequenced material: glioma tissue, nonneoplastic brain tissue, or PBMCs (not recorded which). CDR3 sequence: CASSRTGNPYEQYF. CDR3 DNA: TGCGCCAGCAGCCGAACGGGGAACCCCTACGAGCAGTACTTC.